Below, 30 T cell receptor beta chains from the same sample are listed, as sequenced in a study of blood T cell repertoires in COVID-19 (dated by TCRdb to the early 2020s). The library was produced with the immunoSEQ multiplex PCR assay. TCRdb stores this immuneACCESS table with in-frame sequences only. Part of the clones is absent; in the studies checked, under half of the shortfall reflects unresolved V genes, and no reason is known for the rest. In this sample the table shows over 450,000 clones, less than 90% of which occur a single time. The ten most abundant clones make up roughly 8% of the sample. The sequenced sample consisted of peripheral blood. These receptor sequences come from a woman aged 45-59 years with COVID-19, enrolled during active disease.

This clone was seen once. The chain employs TRBV2 and TRBJ2-6, with TRBD1 identical over 8 bases. The V gene end was trimmed by 0 bases and the J gene end by 1 base; junction bases not matched to a gene: 17. CDR1 is SNHLY, CDR2 FYNNEI, per germline. The CDR3 sequence is 22 residues long. Written as DNA, the CDR3 is TGTGCCAGCAGTGAAGCGCTCTCAGCGTGGGGCAGGGGGCGTTCTGGGGCCAACGTCCTGACTTTC. This gives the protein CASSEALSAWGRGRSGANVLTF.

The chain couples TRBV5-4 to TRBJ1-2; 11 nucleotides align to TRBD1. Trimming removed 3 bases from V and 8 bases from J; junction bases left unmatched: 6. The CDR3 is made up of 14 amino acids. Per the germline V gene, CDR1 is SGHNT and CDR2 is YYREEE (reference sequence). The CDR3 loop is CASSSWTGGGGYTF. In nucleotides, the CDR3 is TGTGCCAGCAGCTCCTGGACAGGGGGCGGGGGCTACACCTTC.

The genes are TRBV5-1 and TRBJ2-2; 8 bases map to TRBD2. J was trimmed by 1 base and V by 2 bases; bases with no gene match: 4. In germline, CDR1 is SGHRS, CDR2 YFSETQ. The CDR3 is 16 amino acids. The CDR3 sequence is CASSFAGGQNTGELFF. CDR3 sequence (DNA): TGCGCCAGCAGCTTCGCGGGGGGCCAGAACACCGGGGAGCTGTTTTTT.

The chain carries TRBV20-1 and TRBJ1-1; D is possibly TRBD1 (5 bases). This CDR3 has 11 residues. V lost 6 bases, J lost 7 bases, and 12 bases lay in between. Per the germline V gene, CDR1 is DFQATT and CDR2 is SNEGSKA (reference sequence). CDR3 residues: CSARREVEAFF. In DNA, the CDR3 is TGCAGTGCACGCAGGGAGGTTGAAGCTTTCTTT.

J is TRBJ2-3 and V is TRBV18, with TRBD2 matching 11 bases. Germline-derived CDR1 and CDR2 are KGHSH and LQKENI. V dropped 3 bases and J dropped 0; count of bases not matched to a gene: 11. CDR3 length equals 19 residues. CDR3 sequence: CASSPTSGKPPTSTDTQYF. The CDR3 bases are TGTGCCAGCTCACCGACTAGCGGGAAACCACCTACGAGCACAGATACGCAGTATTTT.

The J gene is TRBJ2-2, the V gene TRBV3-1 (or the pseudogene TRBV3-2), with 14 bases matching TRBD2. From germline, CDR1 is LGHDT and CDR2 YNNKEL (reference sequence). The trim removed 6 bases at V and 3 bases at J, leaving 9 bases unmatched. The CDR3 runs to 18 residues. The CDR3: CASSNPGLAGAHTGELFF. CDR3 in DNA: TGTGCCAGCAGTAACCCGGGACTAGCGGGGGCCCACACCGGGGAGCTGTTTTTT.

The chain joins TRBV7-2 to TRBJ2-7; D is uncertain. Germline CDR1 reads SGHTA; CDR2 reads FQGNSA. V was cut by 1 base and J by 4 bases, with 5 bases left in between. The CDR3 contains 12 residues. The CDR3 DNA reads as TGTGCCAGCAGCTTAGGCACATACGAGCAGTACTTC. Translated: CASSLGTYEQYF.

V gene TRBV29-1 combines with J gene TRBJ1-1; 7 bases match TRBD1. V shed 4 bases, J shed 4 bases, and the junction held 3 bases outside the gene matches. Germline V gene lookup returns CDR1 SQVTM and CDR2 ANQGSEA. The CDR3 is 12 residues long. Written as DNA, the CDR3 is TGCAGCGTTGGACAGGGAGTCACTGAAGCTTTCTTT. This sequence encodes CSVGQGVTEAFF.

This chain links TRBV9 with TRBJ2-1, with D unresolved. This CDR3 spans 15 amino acids. V was cut by 6 bases and J by 0 bases, with 13 bases left in between. The germline V gene encodes CDR1 SGDLS and CDR2 YYNGEE. The CDR3 here is CASTYTSDSYNEQFF. Here the CDR3 DNA reads TGTGCCAGCACATATACGTCAGACTCCTACAATGAGCAGTTCTTC.

This rearrangement joins TRBV6-5 to TRBJ2-7; perhaps TRBD2 as D (6 bases). Germline V lookup: CDR1 MNHEY, CDR2 SVGAGI. The V end lost 6 bases, the J end lost 1 base, and 16 bases lay between the germline ends. CDR3 length: 15 amino acids. CDR3 nucleotide sequence: TGTGCCAGCAGGGGGGGACGGCTCAAGTCCTACGAGCAGTACTTC. As protein: CASRGGRLKSYEQYF.

This clone was found once. The chain is built from TRBV5-4 and TRBJ2-7; no clear D gene. Germline loops: CDR1 SGHNT, CDR2 YYREEE (reference sequence). Deletions cut 4 bases from V and 2 bases from J, with 13 bases between. The CDR3 runs to 14 residues. Here the CDR3 reads CASSTPMAPYEQYF. The CDR3 DNA is TGTGCCAGCAGCACCCCCATGGCCCCCTACGAGCAGTACTTC.

The V call is TRBV5-6, the J call TRBJ2-7; D is uncertain. The CDR3 consists of 12 residues. Germline assignment: CDR1 SGHDT and CDR2 YYEEEE. The V gene lost 2 bases and the J gene lost 9 bases, with 12 bases spanning the gap. CDR3 residues: CASSFFEVGQYF. In DNA form, the CDR3 reads TGTGCCAGCAGCTTTTTTGAGGTCGGGCAGTACTTC.

V and J are TRBV19 and TRBJ2-5, with 7 nucleotides matching TRBD1. This CDR3 region has 14 residues. V was pared by 10 bases and J by 2 bases, with 10 bases of the junction left unmatched. Germline V gene data show CDR1 as LNHDA and CDR2 as SQIVND (reference sequence). CDR3 in amino acids: CATSIRQGQETQYF. The DNA for the CDR3 is TGTGCCACCAGCATTCGACAGGGACAAGAGACCCAGTACTTC. Full variable domain (rest looked up from reference TRBV19 and TRBJ2-5): DGGITQSPKYLFRKEGQNVTLSCEQNLNHDAMYWYRQDPGQGLRLIYYSQIVNDFQKGDIAEGYSVSREKKESFPLTVTSAQKNPTAFYLCATSIRQGQETQYFGPGTRLLVL.

V gene TRBV29-1 combines with J gene TRBJ1-1, with D possibly TRBD1 on 5 matching bases. There are 13 residues in the CDR3. The germline V gene has CDR1 SQVTM and CDR2 ANQGSEA. V gave up 4 bases and J gave up 0 bases, with 9 bases separating them. CDR3 residues: CSVVGPMNTEAFF. The CDR3 nucleotides are TGCAGCGTTGTGGGGCCTATGAACACTGAAGCTTTCTTT.

J is TRBJ2-7 and V is TRBV9, with D unclear. Trimming took 3 bases from V and 0 from J, leaving 7 bases between them. Germline V gives CDR1 SGDLS, CDR2 YYNGEE. This CDR3 contains 13 residues. Here the CDR3 DNA reads TGTGCCAGCAGCGGCAAGAGCTCCTACGAGCAGTACTTC. Encoded protein: CASSGKSSYEQYF.

This clone was observed once. The chain has TRBV1 and TRBJ2-5; the DNA was not compared with TRBD2, the D call given in the table. TRBV1 is flagged as a pseudogene. This CDR3 is 14 amino acids long. Written as DNA, the CDR3 is TGCACCAGCAGCCTTTGGACTAGCGGGAAAACCCAGTACTTC. Encoded protein: CTSSLWTSGKTQYF.

A single count supports this clone. V is TRBV19 and J is TRBJ1-1; TRBD1 aligns across 9 bases. V lost 4 bases and J lost 4; bases outside the gene matches: 7. Germline-derived CDR1 and CDR2 are LNHDA and SQIVND (reference sequence). This CDR3 comprises 15 residues. The CDR3: CASSKEDRGSTEAFF. Here the CDR3 DNA reads TGTGCCAGTAGTAAAGAGGACAGGGGATCCACTGAAGCTTTCTTT.

The chain carries TRBV2 and TRBJ1-5, with D tentatively TRBD1 (6 bases). CDR3 size: 16 residues. The V end was cut by 1 base, the J end by 2 bases, with 12 bases between. Germline assignment: CDR1 SNHLY and CDR2 FYNNEI. CDR3 coding DNA: TGTGCCAGCAGTGAAGATGTGACAGGTGGCAATCAGCCCCAGCATTTT. This sequence encodes CASSEDVTGGNQPQHF.

This clone was observed a few times. The CDR3 DNA reads as TGTGCCAGCAGCCCGAGGGACAGGGTTAGCTATGGCTACACCTTC. It codes for CASSPRDRVSYGYTF. The chain employs TRBV11-1 and TRBJ1-2; TRBD1 matches 9 bases. The CDR3 consists of 15 residues. The V gene's germline CDR1 is SGHAT and CDR2 FQDESV (reference sequence). V was pared by 5 bases and J by 4 bases, with 8 bases of the junction left unmatched. Using reference TRBV11-1 and TRBJ1-2 for the parts outside the CDR3, the full variable domain is EAEVAQSPRYKITEKSQAVAFWCDPISGHATLYWYRQILGQGPELLVQFQDESVVDDSQLPKDRFSAERLKGVDSTLKIQPAELGDSAMYLCASSPRDRVSYGYTFGSGTRLTVV.

The CDR3 here is CASSPNRDSYEQYF. The CDR3, as DNA: TGTGCCAGCAGCCCTAACCGGGACTCCTACGAGCAGTACTTC. This rearrangement joins TRBV3-1 (or the pseudogene TRBV3-2) to TRBJ2-7; weak D call: TRBD2 (5 bases). Trimming took 4 bases from V and 0 from J, leaving 10 bases between them. CDR1 LGHDT and CDR2 YNNKEL come from the germline V gene (reference sequence). The CDR3 has 14 residues.

The rearrangement joins TRBV19 to TRBJ2-1, with D possibly being TRBD1 (5 bases). V lost 5 bases and J lost 0, with 20 bases in between. CDR1 and CDR2 from the germline V gene are LNHDA and SQIVND (reference sequence). CDR3 size: 18 residues. CDR3 loop: CASSPLWTPLSSYNEQFF. CDR3 DNA sequence: TGTGCCAGTAGTCCCCTCTGGACACCCCTGAGCTCCTACAATGAGCAGTTCTTC.

The V and J genes are TRBV20-1 and TRBJ2-3; TRBD1 is a possible D gene (6 bases). Trimming pared 5 bases from V and 7 bases from J, leaving 10 bases between. From germline, CDR1 is DFQATT and CDR2 SNEGSKA (reference sequence). The CDR3 has 11 residues. DNA for the CDR3: TGCAGTGCTTACCAGGGGTATACGCAGTATTTT. This gives the protein CSAYQGYTQYF.

The genes are TRBV2 and TRBJ2-6, with D maybe TRBD2 (5 bases). CDR3 size: 19 residues. Trimming pared 6 bases from V and 0 bases from J, leaving 21 bases between. CDR1 is SNHLY and CDR2 is FYNNEI in the germline V gene. The DNA for the CDR3 is TGTGCCAGCAGCCCAAGAGTCGGGGATAGAGCCTCTGGGGCCAACGTCCTGACTTTC. Its protein product is CASSPRVGDRASGANVLTF. The full variable domain, its missing parts supplied by reference TRBV2 and TRBJ2-6, is EPEVTQTPSHQVTQMGQEVILRCVPISNHLYFYWYRQILGQKVEFLVSFYNNEISEKSEIFDDQFSVERPDGSNFTLKIRSTKLEDSAMYFCASSPRVGDRASGANVLTFGAGSRLTVL.

This chain uses TRBV20-1 with TRBJ2-4; TRBD2 might be the D (6 bases). V lost 3 bases and J lost 8, with 11 bases in between. This CDR3 spans 12 amino acids. Germline CDR1 DFQATT, CDR2 SNEGSKA (reference sequence). In nucleotides, the CDR3 is TGCAGTGCTAGTGCGGGAAGTGACATTCAGTACTTC. Its translation: CSASAGSDIQYF.

Only one count was recorded for this clone. The chain couples TRBV30 to TRBJ2-7, with 11 bases identical to TRBD1. From germline, CDR1 is GTSNPN and CDR2 SVGIG (reference sequence). With V trimmed by 3 bases and J by 4 bases, 8 bases remained unmatched. This CDR3 has 15 amino acids. The CDR3 region is CAWRVWTGGGYEQYF. The CDR3 DNA is TGTGCCTGGAGGGTTTGGACAGGGGGCGGATACGAGCAGTACTTC.

This chain joins TRBV7-8 and TRBJ1-3; 7 nucleotides match TRBD1. Germline CDR1 reads SGHVS; CDR2 reads FQNEAQ. This CDR3 has 14 amino acids. Trimming at V came to 4 bases and at J to 6 bases, leaving 6 bases not matched to a gene. This CDR3 is CASSYTTGSNTIYF. The CDR3 region has the DNA TGTGCCAGCAGCTATACGACAGGGTCAAACACCATATATTTT.

The rearrangement links TRBV19 to TRBJ1-2, with D possibly being TRBD1 (6 bases). The germline V gene has CDR1 LNHDA and CDR2 SQIVND (reference sequence). This CDR3 is built from 17 residues. Trimming took off 5 bases at V and 0 bases at J, with 19 bases between the two ends. CDR3 sequence reads: CASSYAGGAGANYGYTF. The CDR3 bases are TGTGCCAGTAGTTACGCCGGGGGGGCAGGAGCTAACTATGGCTACACCTTC.

There are a few counts of this clone. The chain uses TRBV5-1 and TRBJ1-3, with TRBD1 as a possible D gene (6 bases). The CDR3 runs to 13 residues. V was pared by 3 bases and J by 2 bases, with 6 bases between. Germline loops: CDR1 SGHRS, CDR2 YFSETQ. CDR3 coding DNA: TGCGCCAGCAGCTCAGGGGCTGGAAACACCATATATTTT. Its protein product is CASSSGAGNTIYF. The variable domain in full, with the rest retrieved from reference TRBV5-1 and TRBJ1-3, is KAGVTQTPRYLIKTRGQQVTLSCSPISGHRSVSWYQQTPGQGLQFLFEYFSETQRNKGNFPGRFSGRQFSNSRSEMNVSTLELGDSALYLCASSSGAGNTIYFGEGSWLTVV.

V usage is TRBV21-1 and J usage is TRBJ1-2. TRBV21-1 is a recognized pseudogene. The CDR3 is 13 amino acids. CDR3: CASLKRGGRGYTF. Written as DNA, the CDR3 is TGTGCCAGCTTAAAGAGGGGGGGGAGAGGCTACACCTTC.

The DNA for the CDR3 is TGTGCCAGCAGCCAACGACAGGGTTCTTCTCATGGCTACACCTTC. It yields the protein CASSQRQGSSHGYTF. V is TRBV4-2 and J is TRBJ1-2, with TRBD1 matching 7 bases. The germline V gene has CDR1 LGHNA and CDR2 YNFKEQ. The trim removed 2 bases at V and 6 bases at J, leaving 9 bases unmatched. CDR3 size: 15 residues.